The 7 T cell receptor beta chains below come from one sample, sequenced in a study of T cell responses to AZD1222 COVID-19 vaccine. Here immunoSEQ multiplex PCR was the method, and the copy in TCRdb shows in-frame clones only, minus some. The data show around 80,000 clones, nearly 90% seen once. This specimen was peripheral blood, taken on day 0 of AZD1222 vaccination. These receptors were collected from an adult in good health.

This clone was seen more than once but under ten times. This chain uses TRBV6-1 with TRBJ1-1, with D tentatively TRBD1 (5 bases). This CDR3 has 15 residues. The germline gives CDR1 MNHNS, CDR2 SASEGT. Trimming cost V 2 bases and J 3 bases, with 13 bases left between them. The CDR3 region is CASSEYGRGDTEAFF. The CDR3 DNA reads TGTGCCAGCAGTGAATACGGCCGGGGGGACACTGAAGCTTTCTTT.

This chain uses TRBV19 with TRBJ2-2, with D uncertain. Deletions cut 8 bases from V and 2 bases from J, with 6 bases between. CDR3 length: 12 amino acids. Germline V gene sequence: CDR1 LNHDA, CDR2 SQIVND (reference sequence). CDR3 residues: CASGFNTGELFF. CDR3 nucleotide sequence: TGTGCCAGTGGGTTCAACACCGGGGAGCTGTTTTTT.

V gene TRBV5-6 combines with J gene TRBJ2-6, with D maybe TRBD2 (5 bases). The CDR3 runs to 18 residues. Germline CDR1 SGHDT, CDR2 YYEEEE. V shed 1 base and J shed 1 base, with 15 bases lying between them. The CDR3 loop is CASSLLSPRGSGANVLTF. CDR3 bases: TGTGCCAGCAGCTTGTTGTCCCCTAGAGGGTCTGGGGCCAACGTCCTGACTTTC.

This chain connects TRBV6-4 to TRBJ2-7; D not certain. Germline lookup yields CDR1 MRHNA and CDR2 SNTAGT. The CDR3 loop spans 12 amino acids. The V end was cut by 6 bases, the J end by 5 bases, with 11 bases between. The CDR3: CASRRVSHEQYV. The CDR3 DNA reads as TGTGCCAGCAGAAGGGTGTCCCACGAGCAGTACGTC.

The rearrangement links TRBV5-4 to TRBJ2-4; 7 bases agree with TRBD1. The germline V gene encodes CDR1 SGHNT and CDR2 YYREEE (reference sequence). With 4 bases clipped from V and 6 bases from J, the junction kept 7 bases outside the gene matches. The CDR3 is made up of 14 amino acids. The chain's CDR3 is CASSQQGSTNIQYF. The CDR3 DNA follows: TGTGCCAGCAGCCAACAGGGGAGCACAAACATTCAGTACTTC. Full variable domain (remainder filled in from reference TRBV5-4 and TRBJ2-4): ETGVTQSPTHLIKTRGQQVTLRCSSQSGHNTVSWYQQALGQGPQFIFQYYREEENGRGNFPPRFSGLQFPNYSSELNVNALELDDSALYLCASSQQGSTNIQYFGAGTRLSVL.

CDR3 sequence reads: CASSSLRDRGLRSNYGYTF. The CDR3 coding sequence is TGTGCCAGCAGCTCACTCCGGGACAGGGGCCTCCGTTCAAACTATGGCTACACCTTC. This chain links TRBV5-6 with TRBJ1-2; 10 nucleotides match TRBD1. The V and J ends lost 3 bases and 2 bases, in that order; junction bases with no gene match: 16. The CDR3 length is 19 residues. The germline gives CDR1 SGHDT, CDR2 YYEEEE.

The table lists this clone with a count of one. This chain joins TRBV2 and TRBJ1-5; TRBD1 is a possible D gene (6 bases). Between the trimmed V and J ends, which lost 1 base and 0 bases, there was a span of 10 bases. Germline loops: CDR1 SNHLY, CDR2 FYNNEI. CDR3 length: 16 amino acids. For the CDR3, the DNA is TGTGCCAGCAGTGAAGTGCAGGGACATAGCAATCAGCCCCAGCATTTT. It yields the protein CASSEVQGHSNQPQHF.